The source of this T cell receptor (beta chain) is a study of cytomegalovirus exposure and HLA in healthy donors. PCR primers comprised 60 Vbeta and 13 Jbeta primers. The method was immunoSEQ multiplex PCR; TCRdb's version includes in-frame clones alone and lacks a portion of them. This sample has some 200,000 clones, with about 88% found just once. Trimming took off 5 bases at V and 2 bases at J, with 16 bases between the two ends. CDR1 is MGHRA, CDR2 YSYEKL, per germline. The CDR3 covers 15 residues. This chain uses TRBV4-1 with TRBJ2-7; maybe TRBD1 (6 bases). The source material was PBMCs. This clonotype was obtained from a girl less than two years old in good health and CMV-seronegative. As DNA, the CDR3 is TGCGCCAGCAGCACAGGGACGGAGATCACCTACGAGCAGTACTTC. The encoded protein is CASSTGTEITYEQYF.